The 11 T cell receptor beta chains below all came from one sample that was sequenced in a study of cytomegalovirus exposure and HLA in healthy donors. Primers: 60 Vbeta forward and 13 Jbeta reverse. This table comes from immunoSEQ multiplex PCR, and its TCRdb copy is limited to in-frame clones, with some not included. Of some 130,000 clones in the sample, about 74% were seen once. Sequencing input: PBMCs. The source is a woman in her sixties in good health and CMV-seronegative.

The genes are TRBV5-4 and TRBJ2-7; tentative D call: TRBD2 (5 bases). V was pared by 0 bases and J by 5 bases, with 9 bases between. The CDR3 totals 13 residues. The germline CDR1 and CDR2 sequences are SGHNT and YYREEE (reference sequence). The CDR3 region is CASSLVNGDEQYF. CDR3 sequence (DNA): TGTGCCAGCAGCTTGGTAAACGGGGACGAGCAGTACTTC. The complete variable domain, with remaining parts taken from reference TRBV5-4 and TRBJ2-7, reads ETGVTQSPTHLIKTRGQQVTLRCSSQSGHNTVSWYQQALGQGPQFIFQYYREEENGRGNFPPRFSGLQFPNYSSELNVNALELDDSALYLCASSLVNGDEQYFGPGTRLTVT.

Only one count was recorded for this clone. V usage is TRBV2 and J usage is TRBJ2-7; the match to TRBD2 covers 12 bases. Germline V gene sequence: CDR1 SNHLY, CDR2 FYNNEI. The V gene end was trimmed by 5 bases and the J gene end by 5 bases; junction bases not matched to a gene: 7. The CDR3 runs 15 residues. CDR3 protein: CASSNRLAGDHEQYF. CDR3 in DNA: TGTGCCAGCAGTAATAGACTAGCGGGAGACCACGAGCAGTACTTC.

This chain joins TRBV21-1 and TRBJ1-5; the table's D call, TRBD1, was not checked against the DNA. TRBV21-1 is assigned pseudogene status. This CDR3 comprises 15 residues. The CDR3 loop is CASSNKDRGNQPQHF. Here the CDR3 DNA reads TGTGCCAGCAGCAACAAGGACAGGGGCAATCAGCCCCAGCATTTT.

The CDR3 sequence is CASRWSGLDQPQHF. CDR3 DNA: TGTGCCAGCCGCTGGAGTGGGTTGGATCAGCCCCAGCATTTT. This chain links TRBV28 with TRBJ1-5; D gene uncertain. Trimming removed 8 bases at V and 5 bases at J, with 16 bases between. The germline gives CDR1 MDHEN, CDR2 SYDVKM. This CDR3 has 14 residues.

This chain links TRBV21-1 with TRBJ1-4; the table's D gene call, TRBD1, was not cross checked with the DNA. TRBV21-1 is flagged as a pseudogene. The CDR3 extends over 18 amino acids. The CDR3 bases are TGTGCCAGCAGCGGGGCAGGGAAATTGGTAACGACTAATGAAAAACTGTTTTTT. This encodes CASSGAGKLVTTNEKLFF.

The chain has TRBV7-7 and TRBJ2-5; weak D call: TRBD1 (6 bases). The DNA end is a closer match to TRBJ2-7, so the J assignment may be wrong. The CDR3 sequence is 13 residues long. In germline, CDR1 is SSHAT, CDR2 FNYEAQ (reference sequence). CDR3 DNA sequence: TGTGCCAGCAGCATAACTCAGGGGAACGAGCAGTACTTC. Residues: CASSITQGNEQYF.

The chain combines TRBV19 with TRBJ2-2, with D perhaps matching TRBD1 (5 bases). The CDR3 is made up of 14 amino acids. V lost 3 bases and J 2 bases, leaving 7 bases between the germline ends. The germline CDR1 and CDR2 sequences are LNHDA and SQIVND (reference sequence). This CDR3 reads CASSIGQNTGELFF. The CDR3 nucleotides are TGTGCCAGTAGTATCGGACAAAACACCGGGGAGCTGTTTTTT.

The chain recombines TRBV7-8 with TRBJ1-1; possibly TRBD1 for D (6 bases). The V gene lost 5 bases and the J gene lost 7 bases, with 11 bases spanning the gap. The CDR3 is 12 amino acids. The germline V gene has CDR1 SGHVS and CDR2 FQNEAQ. As DNA, the CDR3 is TGTGCCAGCAGCCCGGACAGATTTGAAGCTTTCTTT. Translation gives CASSPDRFEAFF.

The gene calls are TRBV7-3 and TRBJ2-7, with 8 nucleotides matching TRBD1. J lost 6 bases, V lost 2 bases, and 6 bases had no gene match. This CDR3 region has 14 residues. CDR1 is SGHTA, CDR2 FQGTGA, per germline. CDR3 in amino acids: CASSLHQGAGEQYF. The CDR3 DNA sequence: TGTGCCAGCAGCTTACACCAGGGGGCGGGCGAGCAGTACTTC.

The chain employs TRBV30 and TRBJ2-7; 9 nucleotides match TRBD1. The CDR3 is 11 amino acids. CDR1 and CDR2 (germline): GTSNPN, SVGIG (reference sequence). The V segment lost 8 bases and the J segment 2 bases; nucleotides outside the gene matches: 1. The CDR3 spells CAGDRAYEQYF. The CDR3 nucleotides read TGTGCCGGGGACAGGGCCTACGAGCAGTACTTC.

The rearrangement links TRBV29-1 to TRBJ2-1; TRBD2 agrees at 9 bases. The germline CDR1 and CDR2 sequences are SQVTM and ANQGSEA. The CDR3 has 15 amino acids. The V gene end was trimmed by 7 bases and the J gene end by 0 bases; junction bases not matched to a gene: 7. CDR3 amino acids: CSAVAGAASYNEQFF. CDR3 bases: TGCAGCGCCGTAGCGGGGGCCGCCTCCTACAATGAGCAGTTCTTC.